This T cell receptor (beta chain) was captured by sequencing in a study of shared clonotypes between healthy human individuals. Turning to the study itself: Each donor's CD4 naive and CD4 memory cells filled three plates apiece, CD8 naive two, and CD8 memory one.

Produced via immunoSEQ multiplex PCR; TCRdb's table is partial and in-frame only. The sample records some 2,500,000 clones, approximately 93% being singletons. The receptor's source is a man aged 18 to 29 in good health. Some clones in this sample may be carry-over from other donors' samples. The specimen was naive CD4+ T cells from PBMCs. Indicated subset: CD45RA+ positively selected.

The CDR3 region is CATSRAPGRDEKLFF. The CDR3 nucleotides read TGTGCCACCAGCAGAGCCCCGGGGAGGGATGAAAAACTGTTTTTT. The chain is built from TRBV15 and TRBJ1-4; D uncertain. The germline V gene encodes CDR1 LNHNV and CDR2 YYDKDF (reference sequence). The CDR3 covers 15 residues. Trimming cost V 1 base and J 6 bases, with 12 bases left between them.